This TCR beta chain was observed in a study of blood T cells in healthy people across ages (dated by TCRdb to between 2015 and 2017). Regarding the complete study: In model experiments, template switching captured about one uniquely barcoded TCR beta cDNA molecule for every two T cells. Using the same blood draw, the study looked at two additional independent replicas of 1 million unique cDNA reads for two donors, one aged 18 to 30 and the other aged 80 or older. To avoid experimental bias, donors of different ages were randomly spread across the sequencing lanes. To track age-related changes in TCR beta repertoire diversity, the study relied on deep sequencing normalized with unique cDNA molecular identifiers. The donors were divided into four age groups: young (average approximately 17 years), middle-aged (about 40), aged (approximately 62) and long-lived (about 90).

Trimming removed 6 bases from V and 0 bases from J, leaving 6 bases between the germline ends. From cysteine to phenylalanine, the CDR3 is 14 amino acids long. CDR3 DNA only is kept here, 42 bases in frame from base 1. The germline V gene (reference sequence) gives CDR1 as LNHDA and CDR2 as SQIVND. Study-wide findings and limitations: Because the CMV infection status of the donors was unknown, age-related changes in expanded clonotypes may potentially have been confounded. Compared with the aged group, the long-lived group had more naive CD4+ T cells, fewer expanded clones and increased TCR diversity, a pattern suggesting age selection. Total diversity estimates from one million sequenced T cells were considered lower bounds and underestimates. Since profiling was done on bulk unsorted PBMCs, naive and antigen-experienced compartments could not be conclusively compared. As age increased, observed TCR beta diversity per million T cells dropped in a roughly linear way, and a significant reduction was already evident by age 40. The percentage of naive T cells measured by flow cytometry correlated strongly with observed TCR beta diversity.

Concerning this clonotype itself: What antigen it recognizes has not been identified. Within one base of it there is no much larger clone, and no base qualities were kept.

The donors were 40 or so Caucasian individuals from Russia, aged roughly 6 to 100 years, who were systemically healthy. About 9.1 milliliters of peripheral blood were collected from each donor into EDTA-treated Vacutainer tubes. Ficoll-Paque density-gradient centrifugation was used to isolate PBMCs, with at least 7 million obtained per sample. Trizol reagent was used to extract total RNA from PBMCs, with at least 6 micrograms per sample. For every donor, an aliquot of PBMCs went through flow cytometry to measure the percentages of naive CD45RAhigh/CD27high T cells. Libraries were made using 5' RACE. The reads were generated on an Illumina HiSeq 2500. A second PCR of roughly 7 to 12 cycles was run with a J-beta primer mix and a sample-barcoded 5' primer. A unique molecular identifier was introduced onto each TCR beta cDNA molecule by a template-switch 5' adaptor carrying 12 random nucleotides. Each sample yielded at least 3 million CDR3-containing paired-end reads. All of the RNA was converted into first-strand cDNA using the Mint cDNA synthesis kit, with a TRBC-specific oligonucleotide serving as the primer. Following uracil-DNA glycosylase treatment, all cDNA underwent a first 18-cycle PCR with the universal primers M1SS and BC2_uni_R. The paper's processing steps were these. For normalization, 1 million high-quality reads, each with a distinct molecular identifier, were randomly selected from each sample. Reads with shared molecular identifiers were discarded instead of being binned into consensus sequences. MiTCR, run with a Q25 quality threshold and the strictest error-elimination algorithm, handled CDR3 identification, clonotype clustering and error correction. A nonparametric unseen species model with Euler transformation was used to estimate a lower bound on total TCR beta diversity. TCRdb passed the public sequencing reads through fastp at Q25 and MiXCR, retaining productive beta sequences. CDR3 protein duplicates are merged, each entry listing the most common genes and DNA. TCRdb's processing, not the study's, gives the V and J calls here. Within this sample are hundreds of thousands of distinct CDR3 sequences, with under 80% of them counted one time only. Approximately 30% of the sample is in the top ten clones.

The material sequenced was blood. This TCR came from a man younger than 45 in good health. The chain was built from TRBV19 and TRBJ2-6; the D segment could be TRBD2, given 5 matching bases. The DNA sequence is as follows: TGTGCCAGTAGCGGGATCTCTGGGGCCAACGTCCTGACTTTC. This yields the protein CASSGISGANVLTF.